The text below deals with one T cell receptor beta chain. This sample's TCRbeta library carried unique molecular identifier barcodes. TCRdb re-called the PCR reads with MiXCR, one entry per CDR3 protein. This sample carries just under 550,000 distinct CDR3 sequences, 15% to 20% of them seen once, and the ten largest clones take less than 4%. Germline CDR1 reads LNHNV; CDR2 reads YYDKDF (reference sequence). Trimming stripped 4 bases from V and 6 bases from J, with 12 bases between. The CDR3 is made up of 13 amino acids. This record comes from a study of T-cell reconstitution after alpha-beta-depleted transplantation in children.

Here the sequenced sample was PBMCs from the stem cell graft donor, taken from the stem cell graft. This sequence was found in a human donor who donated a stem cell graft to a child with acute lymphoblastic leukemia. The J gene is TRBJ2-5, the V gene TRBV15; either TRBD1 or TRBD2 may supply D (5 bases each). DNA for the CDR3: TGTGCCACCAGCACCGGGGACCGGAAGACCCAGTACTTC. Protein sequence: CATSTGDRKTQYF.